Here is one T cell receptor (beta chain) with its context. What this receptor recognizes is not known. Base quality data are lacking; no much larger clone is found one base away. From the cysteine up to the phenylalanine, the CDR3 has a length of 15 residues. Only the CDR3 part of the read is kept: 45 bases, read in frame from the first base. The receptor library was made with PCR. Data came from an Illumina HiSeq 2500. Unique molecular identifiers were incorporated into TCR beta cDNA libraries to reduce PCR and sequencing biases. Some 500,000 cDNA molecules were obtained for every 1 to 10 million input T cells, so each molecule roughly corresponded to one T cell. The patient libraries were prepared and sequenced using the same protocol as the earlier healthy control dataset. Within a given batch, samples were prepared together, multiplexed and sequenced on the same HiSeq lane. Under the source paper's analysis protocol: Raw barcoded reads were processed with MIGEC, and single-read molecular identifier groups were discarded before consensus assembly and CDR3 extraction. VDJtools was used for post-analysis of the clonotype tables, with diversity normalized by down-sampling every dataset to the smallest sample size. Repertoire overlap clustering matched CDR3 amino acid but not nucleotide sequences to correct batch-related cross-sample contamination. TCRdb handled the public reads itself, with Q25 trimming in fastp and clone calling in MiXCR, and kept productive beta chains. One record per CDR3 amino acid sequence lists the most common genes and DNA. These V and J calls rely on TCRdb rather than the paper's analysis. For this sample there are approximately 770,000 distinct CDR3 sequences; roughly 50% appear just once. The ten most abundant clones make up 4.9% of the sample.

The data originate from a study of post-analysis software for immune sequencing data (dated by TCRdb to the mid-2010s). Concerning the study at large: Relapsing-remitting, secondary progressive and progressive-relapsing multiple sclerosis were recorded as disease courses, and subtype annotation was lacking for some patients. The multiple sclerosis patient repertoires were compared with approximately 11 previously published healthy control repertoires from donors aged about 6 to 26 years. A subset of samples was prepared in parallel using single-end sample barcoding, then pooled and co-amplified after Illumina adapter ligation. Points the paper makes about the study in general: Compared with controls, multiple sclerosis patients had significantly lower normalized Chao1 diversity, a finding suggesting substantial peripheral T-cell clonal expansion. Strong co-clustering of samples prepared in the same batch was shown by direct clustering with F measure, prompting a batch-effect correction. Significantly higher frequencies in patients than in controls were found for about 5 TRBV segments, including TRBV5-6, TRBV5-1 and TRBV20-1. The control group was slightly older than the multiple sclerosis patient group.

To demonstrate the VDJtools post-analysis software, the study profiled TCR beta repertoires from the peripheral blood of around 13 young patients with multiple sclerosis. The multiple sclerosis patients were children and adolescents between about 6 and 16 years of age. This TCR derives from a girl aged 5-17 years with multiple sclerosis. This receptor chain uses TRBV12-3 or TRBV12-4 and TRBJ2-7; D gene: possibly TRBD2, on 5 matching bases. The end of the DNA fits TRBJ2-5 better, so the J call may be wrong. The sequencing sample was made of blood. The nucleotides read TGTGCCAGCAGTTTAGGTTGGCGGGCCGGGGAGACCCAGTACTTC. It is translated as CASSLGWRAGETQYF.